The source of this T cell receptor (beta chain) is a study of T-cell memory formation after mild COVID-19. The CDR3 runs 16 residues. CDR1 and CDR2 (germline): SGHTA, FQGNSA. After removal of 4 bases from V and 4 bases from J, the junction contained 6 bases not matched to a gene. One entry per CDR3 protein, called by TCRdb with MiXCR from the 5' RACE reads. The data show 250,000 to 300,000 distinct CDR3 sequences, approximately 18% seen once. This clonotype was detected only a few times. The gene calls are TRBV7-2 and TRBJ2-1; 11 nucleotides line up with TRBD2. The receptor's source is a man between 18 and 29 years old who had mild COVID-19 (a few samples of this study predate the infection). Cell type and time point are not known. The sample comprised PBMCs or a T cell subset sorted from them (not recorded which). CDR3 nucleotide sequence: TGTGCCAGCAGCTCGCCGACTAGCGGGGCTTACAATGAGCAGTTCTTC. Translated, it gives CASSSPTSGAYNEQFF.